The next 2 T cell receptor beta chains were all read from a single sample in a study of blood T cells in healthy people across ages. Together with a sample-barcoded 5' primer, a J-beta primer mix was included in a second PCR lasting about 7 to 12 cycles. TCRdb re-analysed the 5' RACE reads in MiXCR, keeping a single row per CDR3 protein. The sample has hundreds of thousands of distinct CDR3 sequences; around 46% are singletons. The specimen sequenced was blood. Source of these receptors: a man younger than 40 in good health.

The CDR3 DNA reads as TGCGCCAGCATGGTAGCGTTAAACTCTGGGGCCAACGTCCTGACTTTC. Translated, it gives CASMVALNSGANVLTF. The chain uses TRBV5-1 and TRBJ2-6; D is possibly TRBD2 (5 bases). The CDR3 sequence is 16 residues long. V dropped 6 bases and J dropped 0 bases, with 13 bases sitting between them. CDR1 is SGHRS, CDR2 YFSETQ, per germline.

The chain joins TRBV5-5 to TRBJ1-2; TRBD1 is a possible D gene (5 bases). V lost 4 bases and J 2 bases, leaving 9 bases between the germline ends. The V gene's germline CDR1 is SGHKS and CDR2 YYEKEE (reference sequence). There are 13 residues in the CDR3. In DNA form, the CDR3 reads TGTGCCAGCAGCGCACCAGGGAACTATGGCTACACCTTC. This translates into CASSAPGNYGYTF.